Presented here are 30 T cell receptor beta chains from one specimen sequenced in a study of cytomegalovirus exposure and HLA in healthy donors. PCR employed 60 Vbeta and 13 Jbeta primers. Sequencing used immunoSEQ multiplex PCR; TCRdb keeps in-frame clones, though not all of them. The sample includes about 130,000 clones, roughly three quarters seen only once; the top ten take roughly 3.1%. Sample: PBMCs. Receptor source: a man between 25 and 39 years old in good health and CMV-seronegative.

CDR3 region: CASSLVGSPLHF. The CDR3 DNA follows: TGTGCCAGCAGCTTGGTGGGCTCACCCCTCCACTTT. The chain links TRBV5-8 to TRBJ1-6, with unresolved D. V was shortened by 0 bases and J by 10 bases, with 5 bases between the two germline ends. Germline lookup yields CDR1 SGHTS and CDR2 YDEGEE. The CDR3 totals 12 residues. Full variable domain (outside the CDR3, taken from reference TRBV5-8 and TRBJ1-6): EAGVTQSPTHLIKTRGQQATLRCSPISGHTSVYWYQQALGLGLQFLLWYDEGEERNRGNFPPRFSGRQFPNYSSELNVNALELEDSALYLCASSLVGSPLHFGNGTRLTVT.

A few counts support this clone. The J gene is TRBJ1-1, the V gene TRBV28; D unresolved. Per the germline V gene, CDR1 is MDHEN and CDR2 is SYDVKM. This CDR3 comprises 14 residues. The ends were cut back, 3 bases at V and 1 base at J, with 9 bases in the middle. The CDR3 coding sequence is TGTGCCAGCAGTTTCGGCCAGGAGAACACTGAAGCTTTCTTT. Its protein is CASSFGQENTEAFF. Complete variable domain (other parts from reference TRBV28 and TRBJ1-1): DVKVTQSSRYLVKRTGEKVFLECVQDMDHENMFWYRQDPGLGLRLIYFSYDVKMKEKGDIPEGYSVSREKKERFSLILESASTNQTSMYLCASSFGQENTEAFFGQGTRLTVV.

The chain carries TRBV11-2 and TRBJ1-1; D ambiguous. The CDR3 is 12 residues long. The germline V and J ends were trimmed by 3 bases and 7 bases, with 9 bases remaining between them. In germline, CDR1 is SGHAT, CDR2 FQNNGV. CDR3 DNA: TGTGCCAGCAGCTTTCACCGCAGTGAAGCTTTCTTT. This codes for CASSFHRSEAFF.

The chain carries TRBV7-9 and TRBJ2-3; D possibly corresponds to TRBD2 (5 bases). Germline CDR1 is SEHNR and CDR2 is FQNEAQ (reference sequence). The CDR3 spans 13 residues. Trimming removed 0 bases at V and 5 bases at J, with 6 bases between. The CDR3 here is CASSLAGRDTQYF. The CDR3 DNA reads TGTGCCAGCAGCTTAGCAGGGAGAGATACGCAGTATTTT.

CDR3 coding DNA: TGTGCCAGCAGCGTAGCTGGGCAGCCGAATGAAAAACTGTTTTTT. Protein: CASSVAGQPNEKLFF. This chain joins TRBV9 and TRBJ1-4, with unresolved D. The germline V gene encodes CDR1 SGDLS and CDR2 YYNGEE. The CDR3 totals 15 residues. With 0 bases removed from V and 5 bases from J, the gap between germline ends came to 11 bases.

The gene calls are TRBV18 and TRBJ1-2; D might be TRBD1 (5 bases). The V and J ends lost 3 bases and 2 bases respectively, with 7 bases between them. This CDR3 is built from 13 residues. Germline V gene data show CDR1 as KGHSH and CDR2 as LQKENI. The CDR3 loop is CASSPTDNYGYTF. CDR3 DNA: TGTGCCAGCTCACCGACAGACAACTATGGCTACACCTTC.

V gene TRBV5-1 combines with J gene TRBJ1-2; weak D call: TRBD1 (6 bases). Germline lookup yields CDR1 SGHRS and CDR2 YFSETQ. The CDR3 contains 14 residues. With 0 bases removed from V and 2 bases from J, the gap between germline ends came to 8 bases. CDR3 amino acids: CASSLGGQNYGYTF. Written as DNA, the CDR3 is TGCGCCAGCAGCTTGGGGGGGCAGAACTATGGCTACACCTTC.

This sequence joins TRBV7-6 and TRBJ1-2, with a possible D match to TRBD1 (5 bases). The CDR3 loop spans 15 amino acids. CDR1 SGHVS and CDR2 FNYEAQ come from the germline V gene. V lost 5 bases and J lost 5, with 18 bases in between. CDR3 protein: CASSPTGAGYYGYTF. The CDR3 nucleotides are TGTGCCAGCAGCCCAACAGGAGCGGGCTATTATGGCTACACCTTC.

The rearrangement joins TRBV5-1 to TRBJ2-7, with 9 bases identical to TRBD1. The CDR3 consists of 13 residues. The germline gives CDR1 SGHRS, CDR2 YFSETQ. After removal of 3 bases from V and 6 bases from J, the junction contained 4 bases not matched to a gene. The CDR3 sequence: CASSSRQGGEQYF. The CDR3 nucleotides are TGCGCCAGCAGCTCCCGACAGGGGGGCGAGCAGTACTTC.

The chain links TRBV28 to TRBJ1-5; 8 bases are a match to TRBD1. Trimming took 1 base from V and 2 from J; bases not matched to a gene: 7. The CDR3 extends over 17 amino acids. Per the germline V gene, CDR1 is MDHEN and CDR2 is SYDVKM. CDR3 in amino acids: CASSLSVRGHRNQPQHF. CDR3 nucleotide sequence: TGTGCCAGCAGTTTATCGGTCAGGGGGCACCGCAATCAGCCCCAGCATTTT.

This clone was counted a few times. V is TRBV2 and J is TRBJ2-1; 11 nucleotides agree with TRBD2. V gave up 10 bases and J gave up 0 bases; unmatched junction bases: 5. This CDR3 is built from 15 residues. Germline CDR1 reads SNHLY; CDR2 reads FYNNEI. The CDR3 DNA sequence: TGTGCCACCGTAGCGGGAGGGAGCTCCTACAATGAGCAGTTCTTC. Amino acids: CATVAGGSSYNEQFF.

This rearrangement joins TRBV28 to TRBJ2-1; 7 bases agree with TRBD1. Germline V lookup: CDR1 MDHEN, CDR2 SYDVKM. The CDR3 runs to 15 residues. The junction had 11 bases not matched to a gene; V was cut back by 5 bases and J by 7 bases. CDR3 amino acids: CASSTKQGTVNEQFF. The CDR3 DNA is TGTGCCAGCAGTACCAAACAGGGGACGGTGAATGAGCAGTTCTTC.

The chain links TRBV21-1 to TRBJ1-2. TRBV21-1 is described as a pseudogene. CDR3 length: 13 residues. The CDR3 region is CASSKERFWGYTF. In DNA, the CDR3 is TGTGCCAGCAGCAAGGAGCGGTTCTGGGGCTACACCTTC.

The CDR3 sequence: CATTHAARGLNQPQHF. DNA for the CDR3: TGTGCCACCACCCATGCCGCCCGGGGTTTGAATCAGCCCCAGCATTTT. The gene calls are TRBV28 and TRBJ1-5; unclear D gene. CDR3 size: 16 residues. V was cut by 10 bases and J by 4 bases, with 23 bases left in between. CDR1 is MDHEN, CDR2 SYDVKM, per germline.

The CDR3 loop reads CASRATDGLYGYTF. CDR3 nucleotides: TGTGCCAGCAGGGCTACGGACGGACTATATGGCTACACCTTC. The genes are TRBV6-6 and TRBJ1-2; D ambiguous. The germline CDR1 and CDR2 sequences are MNHNY and SVGAGI (reference sequence). The CDR3 contains 14 residues. V lost 6 bases to trimming and J lost 5 bases, with 16 bases between them.

The chain combines TRBV14 with TRBJ2-5, with 10 bases fitting TRBD2. With 6 bases clipped from V and 2 bases from J, the junction kept 12 bases outside the gene matches. Germline assignment: CDR1 SGHDN and CDR2 FVKESK. The CDR3 has 17 residues. This CDR3 is CASSRIPSGRVQETQYF. For the CDR3, the DNA is TGTGCCAGCAGTCGAATTCCTAGCGGGAGAGTACAAGAGACCCAGTACTTC. Full variable domain (rest looked up from reference TRBV14 and TRBJ2-5): EAGVTQFPSHSVIEKGQTVTLRCDPISGHDNLYWYRRVMGKEIKFLLHFVKESKQDESGMPNNRFLAERTGGTYSTLKVQPAELEDSGVYFCASSRIPSGRVQETQYFGPGTRLLVL.

This clone was picked up one time. This sequence joins TRBV9 and TRBJ2-5, with D possibly matching TRBD1 (6 bases). There are 15 residues in the CDR3. The V and J ends lost 3 bases and 5 bases respectively, with 17 bases between them. CDR1 and CDR2 (germline): SGDLS, YYNGEE. The CDR3 DNA sequence: TGTGCCAGCAGCGGTGGGGGTACAGGGCGCGAGACCCAGTACTTC. Its translation is CASSGGGTGRETQYF.

The chain employs TRBV7-9 and TRBJ2-5; D unresolved. The germline V gene encodes CDR1 SEHNR and CDR2 FQNEAQ (reference sequence). The ends were cut back, 6 bases at V and 3 bases at J, with 17 bases in the middle. The CDR3 sequence is 15 residues long. In DNA form, the CDR3 reads TGTGCCAGCAGACCTAACGCAGGCCTTAAAGAGACCCAGTACTTC. This codes for CASRPNAGLKETQYF.

CDR3 in amino acids: CASSYGRNTEAFF. CDR3 coding DNA: TGTGCCAGCAGTTACGGCAGGAACACTGAAGCTTTCTTT. The rearrangement uses TRBV6-5 and TRBJ1-1, with D hard to call. CDR1 and CDR2 from the germline V gene are MNHEY and SVGAGI. With 2 bases removed from V and 1 base from J, the gap between germline ends came to 5 bases. There are 13 residues in the CDR3.

This clone was observed a handful of times. The rearrangement uses TRBV11-2 and TRBJ2-5; D uncertain. This CDR3 has 13 amino acids. CDR1 and CDR2 (germline): SGHAT, FQNNGV. Trimming left V 4 bases short and J 5 bases short, with 11 bases between. The chain's CDR3 is CASSSHPRETQYF. The CDR3 region has the DNA TGTGCCAGCAGCTCTCACCCGAGGGAGACCCAGTACTTC.

The rearrangement links TRBV27 to TRBJ2-7; TRBD1 might be the D (7 bases). Germline CDR1 reads MNHEY; CDR2 reads SMNVEV (reference sequence). The CDR3 has 14 residues. Trimming took off 1 base at V and 6 bases at J, with 13 bases between the two ends. The CDR3 bases are TGTGCCAGCAGTTTATTAGGGCAGGGGGGCGAGCAGTACTTC. Translated: CASSLLGQGGEQYF.

This clone appeared once. The rearrangement joins TRBV15 to TRBJ2-7; 7 nucleotides agree with TRBD2. The V segment lost 0 bases and the J segment 3 bases; nucleotides outside the gene matches: 8. Germline loops: CDR1 LNHNV, CDR2 YYDKDF (reference sequence). The CDR3 is made up of 16 amino acids. CDR3 sequence reads: CATSRDLAGVGYEQYF. In nucleotides, the CDR3 is TGTGCCACCAGCAGAGATTTGGCGGGAGTTGGCTACGAGCAGTACTTC.

The V gene is TRBV2, the J gene TRBJ2-5; TRBD1 matches at 7 bases. The germline gives CDR1 SNHLY, CDR2 FYNNEI. CDR3 size: 17 residues. V was clipped by 2 bases and J by 3 bases; unmatched bases: 12. This CDR3 reads CASSELPQGVRKETQYF. For the CDR3, the DNA is TGTGCCAGCAGTGAACTCCCGCAGGGGGTTCGGAAAGAGACCCAGTACTTC. The full variable domain, with the rest looked up from reference TRBV2 and TRBJ2-5, is EPEVTQTPSHQVTQMGQEVILRCVPISNHLYFYWYRQILGQKVEFLVSFYNNEISEKSEIFDDQFSVERPDGSNFTLKIRSTKLEDSAMYFCASSELPQGVRKETQYFGPGTRLLVL.

The DNA of the CDR3 is TGTGCCAGCAGCGAGACAGACTCCTGGGACGAGCAGTACTTC. Its translation is CASSETDSWDEQYF. This chain uses TRBV6-1 with TRBJ2-7, with D possibly being TRBD1 (5 bases). The CDR3 length is 14 residues. Trimming cost V 6 bases and J 5 bases, with 17 bases left between them. In germline, CDR1 is MNHNS, CDR2 SASEGT.

This clone was detected once. V usage is TRBV11-2 and J usage is TRBJ2-1; 8 bases fit TRBD1. Germline trimming cut 5 bases from V and 2 bases from J; bases unmatched to any gene: 5. The CDR3 runs to 15 residues. Germline values: CDR1 SGHAT, CDR2 FQNNGV. This CDR3 is CASSRRDRTYNEQFF. CDR3 DNA: TGTGCCAGCAGCCGCCGGGACAGGACCTACAATGAGCAGTTCTTC.

This chain links TRBV29-1 with TRBJ2-7; 7 bases line up with TRBD2. From germline, CDR1 is SQVTM and CDR2 ANQGSEA. The ends lost 7 bases at V and 4 bases at J; junction bases unmatched: 10. The CDR3 covers 13 residues. DNA of the CDR3: TGCAGCGCCTCGGCGGGAGACTCTTACGAGCAGTACTTC. Translation gives CSASAGDSYEQYF.

This chain joins TRBV6-1 and TRBJ2-1; 11 nucleotides match TRBD2. CDR1 is MNHNS, CDR2 SASEGT, per germline. The CDR3 loop spans 18 amino acids. The trim removed 2 bases at V and 7 bases at J, leaving 13 bases unmatched. CDR3 sequence (DNA): TGTGCCAGCAGTGAATTTGGACTAGCGGGCCCTAGGGGAAATGAGCAGTTCTTC. The encoded protein is CASSEFGLAGPRGNEQFF.

The chain employs TRBV28 and TRBJ2-7; TRBD2 might be the D (5 bases). Germline-derived CDR1 and CDR2 are MDHEN and SYDVKM. Trimming shortened V by 3 bases and J by 3 bases, and 18 bases separated the two germline ends. The CDR3 has 16 amino acids. As DNA, the CDR3 is TGTGCCAGCAGTTTTCGGACGGGGAGAGTGAACTACGAGCAGTACTTC. It is translated as CASSFRTGRVNYEQYF.

A single count supports this clone. The genes are TRBV28 and TRBJ1-5; D is possibly TRBD1 (5 bases). CDR1 is MDHEN, CDR2 SYDVKM, per germline. The length of the CDR3 is 14 residues. Deletions cut 6 bases from V and 6 bases from J, with 15 bases between. CDR3 nucleotide sequence: TGTGCCAGCAGCCCAACAGGTGATAGTCAGCCCCAGCATTTT. Translated, it gives CASSPTGDSQPQHF.

This clone appeared once. The gene calls are TRBV7-2 and TRBJ2-7, with 7 bases aligning to TRBD2. CDR1 and CDR2 (germline): SGHTA, FQGNSA. Trimming took 2 bases from V and 6 from J; bases not matched to a gene: 1. This CDR3 spans 12 amino acids. CDR3 amino acids: CASSLRGVEQYF. DNA of the CDR3: TGTGCCAGCAGCTTACGGGGGGTCGAGCAGTACTTC.